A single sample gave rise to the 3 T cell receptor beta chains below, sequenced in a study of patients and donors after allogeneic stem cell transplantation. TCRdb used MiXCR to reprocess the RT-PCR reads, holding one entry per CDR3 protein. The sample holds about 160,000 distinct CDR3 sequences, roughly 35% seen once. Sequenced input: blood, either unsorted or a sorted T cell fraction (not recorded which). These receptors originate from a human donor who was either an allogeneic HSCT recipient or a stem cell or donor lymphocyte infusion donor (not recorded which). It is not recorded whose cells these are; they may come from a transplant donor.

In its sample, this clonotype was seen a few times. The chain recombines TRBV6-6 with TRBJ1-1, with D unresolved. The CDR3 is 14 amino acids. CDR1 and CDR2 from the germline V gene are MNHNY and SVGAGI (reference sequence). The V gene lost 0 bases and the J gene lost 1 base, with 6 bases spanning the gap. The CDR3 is CASSYSNRNTEAFF. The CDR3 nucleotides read TGTGCCAGCAGTTACTCGAACAGGAACACTGAAGCTTTCTTT.

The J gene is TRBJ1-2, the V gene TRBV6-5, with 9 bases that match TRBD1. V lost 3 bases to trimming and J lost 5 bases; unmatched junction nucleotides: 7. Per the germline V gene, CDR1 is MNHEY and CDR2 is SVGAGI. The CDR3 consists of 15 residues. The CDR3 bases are TGTGCCAGCAGTTATTCCCGGGACAGGGTATATGGCTACACCTTC. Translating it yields CASSYSRDRVYGYTF.

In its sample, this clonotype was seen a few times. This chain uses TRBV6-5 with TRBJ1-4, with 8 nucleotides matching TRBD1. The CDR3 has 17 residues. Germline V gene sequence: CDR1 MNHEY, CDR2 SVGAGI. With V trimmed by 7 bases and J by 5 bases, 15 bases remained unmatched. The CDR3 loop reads CASTPKGQGAPNEKLFF. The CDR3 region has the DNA TGTGCCAGCACCCCGAAAGGGCAGGGGGCCCCAAATGAAAAACTGTTTTTT.